This passage covers 15 T cell receptor beta chains from one sample sequenced in a study of blood T cell repertoires in COVID-19. Clones were read by immunoSEQ multiplex PCR, and TCRdb kept only the in-frame ones, dropping some. The profile shows approximately 35,000 clones, around 90% of them singletons. Sequenced material: peripheral blood. The receptors come from a woman aged 70-85 years with active COVID-19.

The J gene is TRBJ2-3, the V gene TRBV4-1; 11 positions agree with TRBD2. Germline V gene sequence: CDR1 MGHRA, CDR2 YSYEKL. V shed 4 bases and J 5 bases; nucleotides not matched to a gene: 11. The CDR3 covers 17 residues. The chain's CDR3 is CASSRQLAGDFGDTQYF. The CDR3 DNA reads TGCGCCAGCAGCCGTCAACTAGCGGGGGACTTTGGAGATACGCAGTATTTT.

The V call is TRBV4-1, the J call TRBJ1-4; D call uncertain. Trimming stripped 1 base from V and 4 bases from J, with 10 bases between. The CDR3 consists of 15 residues. In germline, CDR1 is MGHRA, CDR2 YSYEKL. CDR3 sequence reads: CASSQATGINEKLFF. CDR3 nucleotides: TGCGCCAGCAGCCAAGCTACGGGGATTAATGAAAAACTGTTTTTT.

The CDR3 reads CASSDTGNNSPLHF. CDR3 nucleotide sequence: TGTGCCAGCAGTGATACAGGGAATAATTCACCCCTCCACTTT. This sequence joins TRBV25-1 and TRBJ1-6; maybe TRBD1 (6 bases). Germline values: CDR1 MGHDK, CDR2 SYGVNS. V was pared by 3 bases and J by 5 bases, with 8 bases between. The CDR3 contains 14 residues.

The chain couples TRBV5-1 to TRBJ2-5, with D possibly matching TRBD2 (5 bases). This CDR3 comprises 14 residues. The V end lost 4 bases, the J end lost 2 bases, and 12 bases lay between the germline ends. In germline, CDR1 is SGHRS, CDR2 YFSETQ. The CDR3 bases are TGCGCCAGCAGCCTGAGGCCGGGGCAAGAGACCCAGTACTTC. Amino acid sequence: CASSLRPGQETQYF.

In this sample, this clone turned up once. Here the CDR3 reads CASSSDPGSPLHF. DNA of the CDR3: TGTGCCAGCAGCTCGGACCCAGGGTCACCCCTCCACTTT. The chain is built from TRBV7-3 and TRBJ1-6; the D gene is possibly TRBD1 (5 bases). Germline CDR1 SGHTA, CDR2 FQGTGA. V dropped 4 bases and J dropped 10 bases, with 11 bases sitting between them. The CDR3 runs to 13 residues.

CDR3 region: CASSVAGTDTQYF. CDR3 DNA sequence: TGTGCCAGCAGCGTAGCGGGCACAGATACGCAGTATTTT. This sequence joins TRBV9 and TRBJ2-3; D unresolved. The germline V gene encodes CDR1 SGDLS and CDR2 YYNGEE. The germline V and J ends were trimmed by 0 bases and 1 base, with 3 bases remaining between them. The CDR3 totals 13 residues.

CDR3 sequence (DNA): TGCAGTGCTAGTCCGCAGGGGCAAGAGACCCAGTACTTC. Its translation: CSASPQGQETQYF. This chain uses TRBV20-1 with TRBJ2-5; tentative D call: TRBD1 (6 bases). The V end was cut by 3 bases, the J end by 2 bases, with 10 bases between. The CDR3 is made up of 13 amino acids. Looked up from germline, CDR1 is DFQATT and CDR2 is SNEGSKA (reference sequence).

This clone was detected only a few times. The chain employs TRBV7-9 and TRBJ1-5, with D possibly TRBD1 on 5 matching bases. Trimming removed 5 bases from V and 1 base from J, with 9 bases in between. CDR1 is SEHNR, CDR2 FQNEAQ, per germline (reference sequence). CDR3 length equals 14 residues. As DNA, the CDR3 is TGTGCCAGCAGCCGGACAACGAGCAATCAGCCCCAGCATTTT. Its protein product is CASSRTTSNQPQHF.

V usage is TRBV4-1 and J usage is TRBJ2-2; 11 bases match TRBD1. CDR1 is MGHRA, CDR2 YSYEKL, per germline. Trimming removed 3 bases from V and 6 bases from J; junction bases left unmatched: 6. There are 16 residues in the CDR3. The CDR3 bases are TGCGCCAGCAGCCAGCCTCCGGGACAGGGGGCCGGGGAGCTGTTTTTT. This translates into CASSQPPGQGAGELFF.

CDR3 DNA sequence: TGCAGCGTAAGACACAATTTGAACACTGAAGCTTTCTTT. It codes for CSVRHNLNTEAFF. This chain links TRBV29-1 with TRBJ1-1, with no clear D. V was cut by 6 bases and J by 0 bases, with 11 bases left in between. Germline V gene lookup returns CDR1 SQVTM and CDR2 ANQGSEA. This CDR3 has 13 residues.

The rearrangement links TRBV7-3 to TRBJ1-1; 8 bases align to TRBD1. Trimming removed 7 bases from V and 4 bases from J; junction bases left unmatched: 11. The CDR3 loop spans 15 amino acids. Germline V gives CDR1 SGHTA, CDR2 FQGTGA. The CDR3 is CASTYSGGGSTEAFF. The CDR3 nucleotides are TGTGCCAGCACCTACTCAGGGGGCGGAAGCACTGAAGCTTTCTTT.

The chain links TRBV5-6 to TRBJ2-7; TRBD2 agrees at 14 bases. CDR3 length: 16 residues. The V gene end was trimmed by 0 bases and the J gene end by 7 bases; junction bases not matched to a gene: 6. The germline CDR1 and CDR2 sequences are SGHDT and YYEEEE. The CDR3 coding sequence is TGTGCCAGCAGCTTGGTGACTAGCGGGGGGGCGAGTGAGCAGTACTTC. As protein: CASSLVTSGGASEQYF.

The chain combines TRBV6-5 with TRBJ1-1; 10 bases agree with TRBD1. J lost 2 bases, V lost 4 bases, and 1 base had no gene match. There are 14 residues in the CDR3. CDR1 and CDR2 from the germline V gene are MNHEY and SVGAGI. The CDR3 nucleotides read TGTGCCAGCAGTTGGACAGGGGGTAACACTGAAGCTTTCTTT. This sequence encodes CASSWTGGNTEAFF.

The chain carries TRBV4-1 and TRBJ2-4; possibly TRBD1 for D (5 bases). The length of the CDR3 is 13 residues. Germline V gene lookup returns CDR1 MGHRA and CDR2 YSYEKL. Trimming shortened V by 4 bases and J by 5 bases, and 9 bases separated the two germline ends. The DNA for the CDR3 is TGCGCCAGCAGCCGGCAGGGTGAAAACATTCAGTACTTC. The encoded protein is CASSRQGENIQYF.

The DNA for the CDR3 is TGTGCCAGCAGCCCAGACATGCGGAACACTGAAGCTTTCTTT. Translated, it gives CASSPDMRNTEAFF. This chain uses TRBV3-1 (or the pseudogene TRBV3-2) with TRBJ1-1, with D unresolved. Germline CDR1 and CDR2: LGHDT and YNNKEL (reference sequence). The CDR3 runs to 14 residues. V dropped 4 bases and J dropped 1 base, with 10 bases sitting between them.